The 28 T cell receptor beta chains in this list originate from one sample, sequenced in a study of regulatory and conventional T cells in RAG deficiency. Genomic DNA came from blood conventional CD4+ T cells gated CD25-low CD127-high. Sequencing was performed with immunoSEQ multiplex PCR; in TCRdb, only in-frame clones are kept and a portion is missing. The sample yields some 22,000 clones, around 92% seen once. The sample also formed part of further work on regulatory T cells. As that report states: The PCR used 52 TRBV and 13 TRBJ primers.

Input material: CD4+ T cells sorted from blood. The receptors derive from a human donor in good health.

V is TRBV11-3 and J is TRBJ2-7, with 11 bases lining up with TRBD2. The CDR3 loop spans 16 amino acids. Per the germline V gene, CDR1 is SGHNT and CDR2 is YENEEA. V lost 5 bases, J lost 5 bases, and 11 bases stayed unmatched. The CDR3 DNA follows: TGTGCCAGCAGCCCCGTGGTGCTAGCGGGAGGAAACGAGCAGTACTTC. Translating gives CASSPVVLAGGNEQYF.

CDR3 region: CASTVNRDSAYEQYF. The CDR3 DNA sequence: TGTGCCAGCACCGTAAACCGGGACTCGGCCTACGAGCAGTACTTC. The chain joins TRBV27 to TRBJ2-7; tentative D call: TRBD2 (6 bases). This CDR3 region has 15 residues. Germline V CDR1 and CDR2: MNHEY, SMNVEV (reference sequence). V gave up 7 bases and J gave up 2 bases, with 18 bases separating them.

This chain joins TRBV2 and TRBJ1-2; TRBD1 matches at 7 bases. In germline, CDR1 is SNHLY, CDR2 FYNNEI. The length of the CDR3 is 14 residues. Unmatched junction bases numbered 4, after V lost 3 bases and J lost 3 bases. The CDR3 coding sequence is TGTGCCAGCAGTGAGGACAGGAGATACTATGGCTACACCTTC. As protein: CASSEDRRYYGYTF.

For the CDR3, the DNA is TGTGCCAGCAGCACACCGACAGTTCTAACCACAGATACGCAGTATTTT. This encodes CASSTPTVLTTDTQYF. J is TRBJ2-3 and V is TRBV21-1; the table's D call, TRBD1, was not checked against the DNA. TRBV21-1 is flagged as a pseudogene. The CDR3 sequence is 16 residues long.

Here the CDR3 DNA reads TGTGCCAGCAGTTACTCGATCTCAGGCTCTGGAAACACCATATATTTT. It codes for CASSYSISGSGNTIYF. The J gene is TRBJ1-3, the V gene TRBV6-5; D unresolved. This CDR3 is built from 16 residues. The germline V and J ends were trimmed by 0 bases and 0 bases, with 9 bases remaining between them. From germline, CDR1 is MNHEY and CDR2 SVGAGI.

The chain has TRBV10-3 and TRBJ1-4; perhaps TRBD1 as D (5 bases). Germline V CDR1 and CDR2: ENHRY, SYGVKD. V was trimmed by 4 bases and J by 8 bases, leaving 11 bases between them. CDR3 length: 13 amino acids. CDR3 sequence: CAISGTGPEKLFF. The CDR3 nucleotides are TGTGCCATCAGTGGTACAGGCCCCGAAAAACTGTTTTTT.

V usage is TRBV5-4 and J usage is TRBJ2-5, with 7 bases identical to TRBD1. V was clipped by 0 bases and J by 4 bases; unmatched bases: 6. This CDR3 comprises 15 residues. Germline V gene data show CDR1 as SGHNT and CDR2 as YYREEE (reference sequence). CDR3 residues: CASSLGQGEGETQYF. CDR3 nucleotides: TGTGCCAGCAGCTTGGGCCAGGGGGAAGGAGAGACCCAGTACTTC.

This clone was seen only once. The chain carries TRBV28 and TRBJ2-1; TRBD2 matches at 7 bases. The CDR3 loop spans 12 amino acids. CDR1 and CDR2 from the germline V gene are MDHEN and SYDVKM. Here the CDR3 reads CATREGGNEQFF. The CDR3 DNA sequence: TGTGCGACCAGGGAGGGCGGTAATGAGCAGTTCTTC.

This clone was found once. The chain employs TRBV7-3 and TRBJ2-2; possible D gene TRBD1, 6 bases. Trimming removed 7 bases at V and 1 base at J, with 10 bases between. This CDR3 comprises 14 residues. CDR1 is SGHTA and CDR2 is FQGTGA in the germline V gene. CDR3 amino acids: CASKQGGNTGELFF. The CDR3 bases are TGTGCCAGCAAACAGGGTGGGAACACCGGGGAGCTGTTTTTT.

This clone showed up just once. The J gene is TRBJ1-2, the V gene TRBV10-3; TRBD1 matches 8 bases. The CDR3 extends over 15 amino acids. Losses at the gene ends were 5 bases for V and 0 bases for J; bases not matched to a gene: 5. Looked up from germline, CDR1 is ENHRY and CDR2 is SYGVKD. CDR3 nucleotide sequence: TGTGCCATCAGTTCAGGGGGCATAGCTAACTATGGCTACACCTTC. The encoded protein is CAISSGGIANYGYTF.

In its sample, this clone was seen once. The V gene is TRBV5-1, the J gene TRBJ2-3, with D possibly TRBD1 on 6 matching bases. Germline assignment: CDR1 SGHRS and CDR2 YFSETQ. Trimming stripped 0 bases from V and 0 bases from J, with 8 bases between. The CDR3 runs 15 residues. CDR3 region: CASSLGGQSTDTQYF. In DNA, the CDR3 is TGCGCCAGCAGCTTGGGCGGACAGAGCACAGATACGCAGTATTTT.

The chain joins TRBV19 to TRBJ1-1; possibly TRBD1 for D (6 bases). This CDR3 spans 16 amino acids. Germline V CDR1 and CDR2: LNHDA, SQIVND (reference sequence). Trimming shortened V by 1 base and J by 1 base, and 13 bases separated the two germline ends. The DNA for the CDR3 is TGTGCCAGTAGTATAGTCGGGGGCCCCTCGAACACTGAAGCTTTCTTT. This gives the protein CASSIVGGPSNTEAFF.

This clone was detected once. The CDR3 region is CASSSFPSGSSDTQYF. The CDR3 DNA follows: TGCGCCAGCAGCTCATTCCCTAGCGGGAGTTCAGATACGCAGTATTTT. The chain couples TRBV5-1 to TRBJ2-3; TRBD2 matches 10 bases. Trimming took 3 bases from V and 4 from J; bases not matched to a gene: 8. Germline V gene sequence: CDR1 SGHRS, CDR2 YFSETQ. CDR3 length equals 16 residues.

This chain connects TRBV6-1 to TRBJ1-1, with 8 nucleotides matching TRBD1. Germline lookup yields CDR1 MNHNS and CDR2 SASEGT. The length of the CDR3 is 15 residues. V shed 7 bases, J shed 4 bases, and the junction held 11 bases outside the gene matches. CDR3 in amino acids: CASKPTRGRSTEAFF. The CDR3 bases are TGTGCCAGCAAACCAACCAGGGGGCGGAGCACTGAAGCTTTCTTT.

This chain uses TRBV12-2 with TRBJ1-4. TRBV12-2 is a listed pseudogene. This CDR3 is built from 14 residues. This CDR3 is CASRSGKPHEKLFF. In DNA form, the CDR3 reads TGTGCAAGTCGCTCGGGCAAACCCCATGAAAAACTGTTTTTT.

V is TRBV9 and J is TRBJ1-1; no firm D call. Germline V lookup: CDR1 SGDLS, CDR2 YYNGEE. V dropped 0 bases and J dropped 4 bases, with 10 bases sitting between them. The CDR3 loop spans 14 amino acids. This CDR3 is CASSVVGVGTEAFF. CDR3 DNA sequence: TGTGCCAGCAGCGTAGTTGGGGTCGGCACTGAAGCTTTCTTT.

This clone appeared once. The gene calls are TRBV18 and TRBJ1-1, with 8 bases identical to TRBD1. The germline CDR1 and CDR2 sequences are KGHSH and LQKENI. This CDR3 has 15 residues. V lost 3 bases to trimming and J lost 3 bases; unmatched junction nucleotides: 6. CDR3 sequence (DNA): TGTGCCAGCTCACCTCCCTTACAGGGGGACACTGAAGCTTTCTTT. Amino acids: CASSPPLQGDTEAFF.

This rearrangement joins TRBV21-1 to TRBJ2-3; TRBD2 reflects the table's D call only, with no check against the DNA. TRBV21-1 is an annotated pseudogene. The CDR3 covers 18 residues. For the CDR3, the DNA is TGTGCCCCCCGTGGGGGGAGGGCAAGGGAAGGTGGCACAGATACGCAGTATTTT. It specifies CAPRGGRAREGGTDTQYF.

The V call is TRBV18, the J call TRBJ1-1; no firm D call. Germline V lookup: CDR1 KGHSH, CDR2 LQKENI. The V and J ends lost 0 bases and 1 base respectively, with 12 bases between them. The CDR3 has 16 amino acids. The CDR3 DNA reads TGTGCCAGCTCACCACCAAACCAAGGGCCGAACACTGAAGCTTTCTTT. This sequence encodes CASSPPNQGPNTEAFF. The entire variable domain, with the rest obtained from reference TRBV18 and TRBJ1-1, is as follows: NAGVMQNPRHLVRRRGQEARLRCSPMKGHSHVYWYRQLPEEGLKFMVYLQKENIIDESGMPKERFSAEFPKEGPSILRIQQVVRGDSAAYFCASSPPNQGPNTEAFFGQGTRLTVV.

V usage is TRBV30 and J usage is TRBJ1-5, with D possibly matching TRBD1 (6 bases). Per the germline V gene, CDR1 is GTSNPN and CDR2 is SVGIG (reference sequence). CDR3 size: 18 residues. The V end was cut by 2 bases, the J end by 3 bases, with 23 bases between. In DNA, the CDR3 is TGTGCCTGGAGTCCCCTCGGGGGGCTGGGGGCCCCCAATCAGCCCCAGCATTTT. It yields the protein CAWSPLGGLGAPNQPQHF.

The chain couples TRBV4-1 to TRBJ2-7, with TRBD2 matching 10 bases. The V gene's germline CDR1 is MGHRA and CDR2 YSYEKL. The CDR3 has 16 amino acids. V dropped 3 bases and J dropped 6; count of bases not matched to a gene: 11. The CDR3 is CASSQPTSGAKGEQYF. The CDR3 bases are TGCGCCAGCAGCCAGCCCACTAGCGGGGCTAAGGGCGAGCAGTACTTC.

The J gene is TRBJ1-5, the V gene TRBV5-5; weak D call: TRBD1 (6 bases). The V gene lost 3 bases and the J gene lost 4 bases, with 8 bases spanning the gap. Germline-derived CDR1 and CDR2 are SGHKS and YYEKEE (reference sequence). The CDR3 consists of 13 residues. In DNA form, the CDR3 reads TGTGCCAGCAGCTCAGGGGAGAATCAGCCCCAGCATTTT. It specifies CASSSGENQPQHF.

This sequence joins TRBV5-1 and TRBJ1-3; a possible D gene is TRBD1 (5 bases). The V end lost 6 bases, the J end lost 2 bases, and 12 bases lay between the germline ends. This CDR3 has 14 amino acids. From germline, CDR1 is SGHRS and CDR2 YFSETQ. CDR3 DNA: TGCGCCAGCACCCCGGGGGGAACTGGAAACACCATATATTTT. Amino acids: CASTPGGTGNTIYF.

This chain joins TRBV5-1 and TRBJ2-2, with 9 bases aligning to TRBD2. After removal of 4 bases from V and 7 bases from J, the junction contained 20 bases not matched to a gene. The CDR3 totals 19 residues. The V gene's germline CDR1 is SGHRS and CDR2 YFSETQ. CDR3 in amino acids: CASSPLWRGGSPVVGELFF. CDR3 nucleotides: TGCGCCAGCAGCCCTCTCTGGCGGGGGGGCTCCCCAGTGGTCGGGGAGCTGTTTTTT.

CDR3 coding DNA: TGCGCCAGCAGCTTTTTCGAGGTTTCCGATAGGAACACTGAAGCTTTCTTT. Translation gives CASSFFEVSDRNTEAFF. This sequence joins TRBV5-1 and TRBJ1-1, with D unclear. The CDR3 contains 17 residues. CDR1 and CDR2 (germline): SGHRS, YFSETQ. Trimming removed 2 bases from V and 1 base from J, with 18 bases in between.

The chain carries TRBV2 and TRBJ2-3, with a weak D call TRBD2 (7 bases). CDR3 size: 15 residues. Deletions cut 2 bases from V and 3 bases from J, with 12 bases between. CDR1 and CDR2 (germline): SNHLY, FYNNEI. The chain's CDR3 is CASSEFGGRTDTQYF. The CDR3 bases are TGTGCCAGCAGTGAATTCGGGGGGCGTACAGATACGCAGTATTTT.

The chain uses TRBV7-9 and TRBJ2-7; D may be TRBD2 (6 bases). Trimming removed 5 bases from V and 2 bases from J, with 13 bases in between. Germline CDR1 reads SEHNR; CDR2 reads FQNEAQ (reference sequence). The CDR3 is 14 amino acids. The chain's CDR3 is CASSPRTGAYEQYF. The DNA of the CDR3 is TGTGCCAGCAGCCCCAGGACGGGGGCCTACGAGCAGTACTTC.

The sample holds one count of this clone. The chain uses TRBV12-5 and TRBJ2-1; D unclear. The CDR3 loop spans 13 amino acids. Per the germline V gene, CDR1 is LGHNT and CDR2 is FRNRAP. V lost 0 bases to trimming and J lost 15 bases, with 15 bases between them. CDR3 sequence reads: CASGLVLQSGVFF. CDR3 bases: TGTGCTAGTGGTTTGGTACTTCAGAGTGGGGTGTTCTTC.